This TCR beta chain appears in the sequencing data of a study of cytomegalovirus exposure and HLA in healthy donors. Both 60 Vbeta primers and 13 Jbeta primers went into the PCR. Assay: immunoSEQ multiplex PCR; the TCRdb copy retains only in-frame clones and omits some. The sample holds 100,000 to 150,000 clones, 60% to 80% seen once. Study results and limitations: Researchers had no immune exposure information except CMV serostatus available. An Asian-associated ancestry cluster reportedly showed fewer N-insertions than the approximately 670-donor mean in a later analysis. Researchers catalogued 164 TCR beta chains as cytomegalovirus-associated.

Concerning this clone: Its antigen is unknown.

Sequences were obtained from PBMCs. This TCR was sampled from a man between 25 and 39 years old in good health and CMV-seronegative.

CDR3 loop: CASSLEGRSEAFF. Here the CDR3 DNA reads TGTGCCAGCAGCTTAGAGGGCAGATCTGAAGCTTTCTTT. This chain connects TRBV11-2 to TRBJ1-1; D is ambiguous. Germline values: CDR1 SGHAT, CDR2 FQNNGV. Trimming shortened V by 0 bases and J by 6 bases, and 8 bases separated the two germline ends. The CDR3 is made up of 13 amino acids.